A selection of T cell receptor beta chains follows, all from one sample in a study of identical twins. Via MiXCR, TCRdb re-called the 5' RACE reads, giving one row per CDR3 protein. In the table there are around 300,000 distinct CDR3 sequences, around 8.8% of which are singletons. Separately, the same data were catalogued under a study of yellow fever vaccine responses in identical twins.

Sequencing was done on a sample of memory (CD45RO+) T cells sorted from blood. The receptors derive from a young woman in good health. CDR3s include the opening cysteine and the closing phenylalanine or tryptophan. Each record gives: D gene, clone size, V gene, J gene, CDR3 protein, CDR3 DNA. A D gene is named only where the DNA matches it firmly. Size tells how often a clone was seen (once, few, many) or the class of an expanded clone, and some rows leave it out.

d_gene: -; abundance: -; v_gene: TRBV11-2; j_gene: TRBJ2-3; CDR3aa: CASSLQKQFTDTQYF; CDR3nt: TGTGCCAGCAGCTTACAAAAGCAATTCACAGATACGCAGTATTTT
d_gene: -; abundance: -; v_gene: TRBV7-9; j_gene: TRBJ2-1; CDR3aa: CASSFSPAAFGNEQFF; CDR3nt: TGTGCCAGCAGCTTCAGCCCAGCGGCCTTTGGGAATGAGCAGTTCTTC
d_gene: -; abundance: -; v_gene: TRBV29-1; j_gene: TRBJ1-4; CDR3aa: CSVEETTNEKLFF; CDR3nt: TGCAGCGTTGAGGAGACAACTAATGAAAAACTGTTTTTT
d_gene: -; abundance: many; v_gene: TRBV20-1; j_gene: TRBJ1-3; CDR3aa: CSAEGRSGNTIYF; CDR3nt: TGCAGTGCCGAGGGAAGGTCTGGAAACACCATATATTTT
d_gene: TRBD1; abundance: many; v_gene: TRBV20-1; j_gene: TRBJ1-2; CDR3aa: CSAWTGHYGYTF; CDR3nt: TGCAGTGCGTGGACAGGGCACTATGGCTACACCTTC
d_gene: TRBD1; abundance: many; v_gene: TRBV5-1; j_gene: TRBJ2-5; CDR3aa: CASSRRTGDETQYF; CDR3nt: TGCGCCAGCAGCCGACGGACAGGGGATGAGACCCAGTACTTC
d_gene: -; abundance: many; v_gene: TRBV25-1; j_gene: TRBJ2-7; CDR3aa: CASSDRGSWYEQYF; CDR3nt: TGTGCCAGCAGTGACCGGGGTTCGTGGTACGAGCAGTACTTC
d_gene: -; abundance: -; v_gene: TRBV12-3/TRBV12-4; j_gene: TRBJ1-5; CDR3aa: CASSPESYSNQPQHF; CDR3nt: TGTGCCAGCAGTCCGGAAAGTTATAGCAATCAGCCCCAGCATTTT
d_gene: TRBD1; abundance: many; v_gene: TRBV29-1; j_gene: TRBJ1-5; CDR3aa: CSVKQGANQPQHF; CDR3nt: TGCAGCGTTAAACAGGGGGCTAATCAGCCCCAGCATTTT
d_gene: -; abundance: -; v_gene: TRBV24-1; j_gene: TRBJ2-3; CDR3aa: CATSGQGYTDTQYF; CDR3nt: TGTGCCACCAGTGGGCAGGGGTACACAGATACGCAGTATTTT
d_gene: -; abundance: -; v_gene: TRBV7-3; j_gene: TRBJ2-1; CDR3aa: CASSFNGLFNEQFF; CDR3nt: TGTGCCAGCAGCTTTAACGGGCTATTCAATGAGCAGTTCTTC
d_gene: TRBD2; abundance: many; v_gene: TRBV6-5; j_gene: TRBJ2-1; CDR3aa: CASRGTSGIYNEQFF; CDR3nt: TGTGCCAGCAGAGGGACTAGCGGCATCTACAATGAGCAGTTCTTC
d_gene: -; abundance: few; v_gene: TRBV2; j_gene: TRBJ1-1; CDR3aa: CASSSVREGTEAFF; CDR3nt: TGTGCCAGCAGTTCGGTGAGGGAGGGCACTGAAGCTTTCTTT
d_gene: TRBD1; abundance: many; v_gene: TRBV20-1; j_gene: TRBJ2-7; CDR3aa: CSARDPGQGGYEQYF; CDR3nt: TGCAGTGCTAGAGACCCGGGACAGGGAGGATACGAGCAGTACTTC
d_gene: -; abundance: -; v_gene: TRBV2; j_gene: TRBJ1-1; CDR3aa: CASRLGEGGTEAFF; CDR3nt: TGTGCCAGCAGGTTGGGGGAAGGGGGGACTGAAGCTTTCTTT
d_gene: -; abundance: -; v_gene: TRBV29-1; j_gene: TRBJ1-1; CDR3aa: CSAAGPPGRNTEAFF; CDR3nt: TGCAGCGCAGCAGGGCCCCCGGGTAGGAACACTGAAGCTTTCTTT
d_gene: -; abundance: -; v_gene: TRBV28; j_gene: TRBJ1-5; CDR3aa: CASSNSFSNQPQHF; CDR3nt: TGTGCCAGCAGTAACTCATTTAGCAATCAGCCCCAGCATTTT
d_gene: -; abundance: -; v_gene: TRBV7-2; j_gene: TRBJ2-6; CDR3aa: CASSRGLSGANVLTF; CDR3nt: TGTGCCAGCAGCCGGGGACTCTCTGGGGCCAACGTCCTGACTTTC
d_gene: -; abundance: -; v_gene: TRBV7-9; j_gene: TRBJ1-2; CDR3aa: CASSLASLYGYTF; CDR3nt: TGTGCCAGCAGCTTAGCCTCCCTCTATGGCTACACCTTC
d_gene: TRBD2; abundance: few; v_gene: TRBV14; j_gene: TRBJ2-2; CDR3aa: CASSQDGLAENTGELFF; CDR3nt: TGTGCCAGCAGCCAAGATGGGCTAGCGGAAAACACCGGGGAGCTGTTTTTT
d_gene: TRBD2; abundance: many; v_gene: TRBV7-6; j_gene: TRBJ2-2; CDR3aa: CASSSRTSENTGELFF; CDR3nt: TGTGCCAGCAGCTCCCGGACTAGCGAGAACACCGGGGAGCTGTTTTTT
d_gene: -; abundance: many; v_gene: TRBV15; j_gene: TRBJ2-1; CDR3aa: CATSRDKGPPYNEQFF; CDR3nt: TGTGCCACCAGCAGAGATAAGGGACCCCCTTACAATGAGCAGTTCTTC
d_gene: -; abundance: once; v_gene: TRBV10-3; j_gene: TRBJ1-4; CDR3aa: CAISPGLEGEKLFF; CDR3nt: TGTGCCATCAGCCCTGGGCTCGAGGGGGAAAAACTGTTTTTT
d_gene: -; abundance: few; v_gene: TRBV6-4; j_gene: TRBJ1-5; CDR3aa: CASSEGDDNQPQHF; CDR3nt: TGTGCCAGCAGTGAAGGGGACGACAATCAGCCCCAGCATTTT
d_gene: -; abundance: few; v_gene: TRBV5-1; j_gene: TRBJ2-5; CDR3aa: CASSAGQKETQYF; CDR3nt: TGCGCCAGCAGCGCCGGACAGAAAGAGACCCAGTACTTC
d_gene: TRBD2; abundance: many; v_gene: TRBV28; j_gene: TRBJ2-2; CDR3aa: CASSPIAGSTGELFF; CDR3nt: TGTGCCAGCAGTCCAATAGCGGGGAGCACCGGGGAGCTGTTTTTT
d_gene: -; abundance: few; v_gene: TRBV5-6; j_gene: TRBJ1-5; CDR3aa: CASSFSSSSNQPQHF; CDR3nt: TGTGCCAGCAGCTTTTCCTCGTCTAGCAATCAGCCCCAGCATTTT
d_gene: TRBD1; abundance: many; v_gene: TRBV12-3/TRBV12-4; j_gene: TRBJ1-1; CDR3aa: CASSFLRQGGTEAFF; CDR3nt: TGTGCCAGCAGTTTTTTGAGACAGGGAGGCACTGAAGCTTTCTTT
d_gene: TRBD2; abundance: few; v_gene: TRBV6-1; j_gene: TRBJ2-5; CDR3aa: CASSDLAGGQETQYF; CDR3nt: TGTGCCAGCAGTGACCTAGCGGGAGGCCAAGAGACCCAGTACTTC
d_gene: -; abundance: -; v_gene: TRBV12-3/TRBV12-4; j_gene: TRBJ2-2; CDR3aa: CASSSRTTNTGELFF; CDR3nt: TGTGCCAGCAGTTCCCGGACCACGAACACCGGGGAGCTGTTTTTT
d_gene: -; abundance: many; v_gene: TRBV6-5; j_gene: TRBJ1-5; CDR3aa: CASSNPGGRERVRPQHF; CDR3nt: TGTGCCAGCAGTAACCCGGGAGGCAGGGAACGGGTGCGGCCCCAGCATTTT
d_gene: TRBD1; abundance: -; v_gene: TRBV28; j_gene: TRBJ2-1; CDR3aa: CASSFARTGGVGNEQFF; CDR3nt: TGTGCCAGCAGTTTCGCCCGGACAGGGGGAGTTGGCAATGAGCAGTTCTTC
d_gene: TRBD2; abundance: few; v_gene: TRBV7-9; j_gene: TRBJ2-1; CDR3aa: CASSSLAGGTWYEQFF; CDR3nt: TGTGCCAGCAGCTCTCTAGCGGGAGGAACGTGGTATGAGCAGTTCTTC
d_gene: -; abundance: few; v_gene: TRBV24-1; j_gene: TRBJ1-1; CDR3aa: CATMGDMNTEAFF; CDR3nt: TGTGCCACCATGGGGGACATGAACACTGAAGCTTTCTTT
d_gene: -; abundance: few; v_gene: TRBV7-6; j_gene: TRBJ2-7; CDR3aa: CASSLGTRDEQYF; CDR3nt: TGTGCCAGCAGCTTAGGTACTAGAGACGAGCAGTACTTC
d_gene: -; abundance: -; v_gene: TRBV2; j_gene: TRBJ1-5; CDR3aa: CASSEAQNQPQHF; CDR3nt: TGTGCCAGCAGTGAAGCTCAGAATCAGCCCCAGCATTTT
d_gene: TRBD2; abundance: -; v_gene: TRBV4-2; j_gene: TRBJ2-3; CDR3aa: CASSQDGSGSSTDTQYF; CDR3nt: TGTGCCAGCAGCCAAGATGGTAGCGGGAGTTCAACAGATACGCAGTATTTT
d_gene: -; abundance: many; v_gene: TRBV5-1; j_gene: TRBJ2-7; CDR3aa: CASRRDTTPSEQYF; CDR3nt: TGCGCCAGCAGACGGGACACTACCCCCTCCGAGCAGTACTTC
d_gene: -; abundance: many; v_gene: TRBV12-3/TRBV12-4; j_gene: TRBJ1-5; CDR3aa: CASSSMGFYSNQPQHF; CDR3nt: TGTGCCAGCAGTTCAATGGGATTCTATAGCAATCAGCCCCAGCATTTT
d_gene: TRBD2; abundance: many; v_gene: TRBV2; j_gene: TRBJ2-2; CDR3aa: CASRGTSANTGELFF; CDR3nt: TGTGCCAGCAGAGGGACTAGCGCGAACACCGGGGAGCTGTTTTTT
d_gene: -; abundance: few; v_gene: TRBV5-1; j_gene: TRBJ1-1; CDR3aa: CASSRGGHTEAFF; CDR3nt: TGCGCCAGCAGCCGGGGGGGGCACACTGAAGCTTTCTTT
d_gene: -; abundance: -; v_gene: TRBV20-1; j_gene: TRBJ1-5; CDR3aa: CSARGPLNNQPQHF; CDR3nt: TGCAGTGCTAGGGGACCCCTCAACAATCAGCCCCAGCATTTT
d_gene: TRBD1; abundance: -; v_gene: TRBV19; j_gene: TRBJ2-7; CDR3aa: CASTTGGQQYF; CDR3nt: TGTGCCAGTACTACAGGGGGTCAGCAGTACTTC
d_gene: TRBD1; abundance: many; v_gene: TRBV5-1; j_gene: TRBJ1-6; CDR3aa: CASRQGVDSPLHF; CDR3nt: TGCGCCAGCCGCCAGGGGGTGGATTCACCCCTCCACTTT
d_gene: -; abundance: many; v_gene: TRBV20-1; j_gene: TRBJ2-1; CDR3aa: CSGDIVEANEQFF; CDR3nt: TGCAGTGGCGACATAGTAGAGGCCAATGAGCAGTTCTTC
d_gene: -; abundance: few; v_gene: TRBV7-3; j_gene: TRBJ2-7; CDR3aa: CASSLRGENEQYF; CDR3nt: TGTGCCAGCAGCTTACGAGGGGAAAACGAGCAGTACTTC